This is a list of T cell receptor beta chains from one sample in a study of T cell changes during pregnancy in multiple sclerosis. Repertoires were generated with immunoSEQ multiplex PCR, while TCRdb's copy carries only in-frame clones and drops some. The sample holds around 100,000 clones; about 94% are singletons and the top ten take about 0.9%. The material sequenced was peripheral blood, taken before pregnancy. The origin of the receptors is a female donor with multiple sclerosis, enrolled in a pregnancy study. Both conserved end residues are trimmed from each CDR3.

v_gene	CDR3aa
TRBV7-9	ASSLQGTSYEQY
TRBV4-1	ASSYQYNEQF
TRBV11-2	ASSPRGTGNTIY
TRBV27	ASSLAGRYNEQF
TRBV28	ASGTGERSTDTQY
TRBV4-2	ASSQDLGQGGTEAF
TRBV4-1	ASSPFSQITGELF
TRBV11-3	ASSLNAVTSTDTQY
TRBV27	ASSGRTGYVEQY
TRBV13	ASSLGTQGKGYT
TRBV27	ASRSGTGTGGYT
TRBV29-1	SVLQTEAF
TRBV11-2	ASRHAGRNTEAF
TRBV4-3	ASSQDPLLAGEPDTQY
TRBV21-1	ASSKEGGKDYGYT
TRBV19	ASNVRVSEETQY
TRBV19	ASSIGWGQGATGELF
TRBV6-1	ASSSSDRAGNTIY
TRBV10-1	ASSESRLDYSYEQY
TRBV27	ASSTGTVASYEQY
TRBV13	ASSSGQLNEKLF
TRBV6-1	ASIVDRVGQPQH
TRBV9	ASNSPGEKLF
TRBV27	ASAPGQTFYEQY
TRBV6-1	ASTKSTAGNTIY
TRBV13	ASSRPGLAIINEQF
TRBV4-1	ASSPSGTGNYEQY
TRBV2	ASTPGTYQPQH
TRBV6-1	ASSETGRAGELF
TRBV7-2	ASSFRPSGFNEKLF
TRBV10-2	ASSQGGTEAF
TRBV7-9	ASSLPLMNTEAF
TRBV2	ASSEAWYGQETQY
TRBV9	ASSVGIGTGGKETQY
TRBV29-1	SVETGRGGAYEQY
TRBV4-2	ASSQGRPGGAF
TRBV27	ASSLSSGISSYNEQF
TRBV10-1	ASSWTSGSTEQF
TRBV4-2	ASSMSVSYEQY
TRBV9	ASSVAGTGNEQF
TRBV11-1	ASSFQSGSNSYNEQF